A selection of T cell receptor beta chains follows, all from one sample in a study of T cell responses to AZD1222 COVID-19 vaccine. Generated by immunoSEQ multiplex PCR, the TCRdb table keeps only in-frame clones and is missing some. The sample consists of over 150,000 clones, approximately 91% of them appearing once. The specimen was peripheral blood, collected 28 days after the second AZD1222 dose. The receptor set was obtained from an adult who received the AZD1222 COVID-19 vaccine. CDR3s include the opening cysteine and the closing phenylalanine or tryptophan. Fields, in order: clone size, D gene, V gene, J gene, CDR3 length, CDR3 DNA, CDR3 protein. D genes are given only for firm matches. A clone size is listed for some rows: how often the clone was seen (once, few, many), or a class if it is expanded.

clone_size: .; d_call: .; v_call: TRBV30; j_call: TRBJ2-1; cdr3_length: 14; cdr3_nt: TGTGCCTGGAGTGTACTCGGGTCCGGCAATGAGCAGTTCTTC; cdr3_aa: CAWSVLGSGNEQFF
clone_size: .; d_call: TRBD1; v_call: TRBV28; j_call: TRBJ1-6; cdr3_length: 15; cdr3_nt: TGTGCCAGTTTACCGGGACAGCTCCCCAATTCACCCCTCCACTTT; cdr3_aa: CASLPGQLPNSPLHF
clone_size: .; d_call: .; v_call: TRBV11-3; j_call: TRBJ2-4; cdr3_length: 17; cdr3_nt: TGTGCCAGCAGCTTAAAGGGGGAAAGGGGGGCCAAAAACATTCAGTACTTC; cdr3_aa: CASSLKGERGAKNIQYF
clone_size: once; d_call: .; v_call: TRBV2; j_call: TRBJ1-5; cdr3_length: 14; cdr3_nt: TGTGCCAGCAGTAGTCAGGGAAGCAATCAGCCCCAGCATTTT; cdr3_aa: CASSSQGSNQPQHF
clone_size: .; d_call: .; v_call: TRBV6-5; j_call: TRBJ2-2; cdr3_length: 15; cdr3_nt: TGTGCCAGCAGTTACGTGGGAGGTACGACCGGGGAGCTGTTTTTT; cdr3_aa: CASSYVGGTTGELFF
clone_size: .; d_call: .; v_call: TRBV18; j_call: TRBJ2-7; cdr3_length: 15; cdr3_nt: TGTGCCAGCTCACCACAGAAGTCTAGCTCCTACGAGCAGTACTTC; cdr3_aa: CASSPQKSSSYEQYF
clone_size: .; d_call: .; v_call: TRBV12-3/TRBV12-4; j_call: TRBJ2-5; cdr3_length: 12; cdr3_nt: TGTGCCAGCAGTTTTTCGGGGGAGACCCAGTACTTC; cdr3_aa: CASSFSGETQYF
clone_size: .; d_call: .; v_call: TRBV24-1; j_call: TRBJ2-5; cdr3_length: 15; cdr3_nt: TGTGCCACCAGCGGAGGACGGACGAACCAAGAGACCCAGTACTTC; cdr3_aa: CATSGGRTNQETQYF
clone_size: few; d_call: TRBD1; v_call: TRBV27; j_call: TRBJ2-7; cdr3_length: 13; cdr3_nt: TGTGCCAGCAGTTTAAGGACAGGGAACGAGCAGTACTTC; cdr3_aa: CASSLRTGNEQYF
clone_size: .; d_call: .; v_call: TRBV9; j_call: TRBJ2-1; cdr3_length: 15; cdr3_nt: TGTGCCAGCAGCGTAGCGCCCGGCTCCTACAATGAGCAGTTCTTC; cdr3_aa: CASSVAPGSYNEQFF
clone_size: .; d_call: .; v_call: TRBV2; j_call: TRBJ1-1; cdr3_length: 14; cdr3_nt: TGTGCCAGCAGAGTGATTCAGGGTCGCACTGAAGCTTTCTTT; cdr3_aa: CASRVIQGRTEAFF
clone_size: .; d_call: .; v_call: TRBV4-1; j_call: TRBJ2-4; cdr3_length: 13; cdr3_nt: TGCGCCAGCAGCCAAGATCCCTCTGGGGTTCAGTACTTC; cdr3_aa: CASSQDPSGVQYF
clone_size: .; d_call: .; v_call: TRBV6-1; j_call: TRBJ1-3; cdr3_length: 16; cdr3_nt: TGTGCCAGCAGCGAATACTTGATTGCCTCTGGAAACACCATATATTTT; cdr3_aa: CASSEYLIASGNTIYF
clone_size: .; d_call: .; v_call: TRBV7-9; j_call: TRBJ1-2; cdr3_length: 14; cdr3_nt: TGTGCCAGCAGCCCACACACAGGGTCGGATGGCTACACCTTC; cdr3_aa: CASSPHTGSDGYTF
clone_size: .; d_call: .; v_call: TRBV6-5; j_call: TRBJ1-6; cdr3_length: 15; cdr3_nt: TGTGCCAGCAGTTACTCGAGTAAGGGATCCTCACCCCTCCACTTT; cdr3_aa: CASSYSSKGSSPLHF
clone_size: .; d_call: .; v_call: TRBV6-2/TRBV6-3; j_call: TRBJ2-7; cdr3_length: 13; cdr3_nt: TGTGCCAGCAGTTACTCGCTATACGGCGAGCAGTACTTC; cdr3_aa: CASSYSLYGEQYF
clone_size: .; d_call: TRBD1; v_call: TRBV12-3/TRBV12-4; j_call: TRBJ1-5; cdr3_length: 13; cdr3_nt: TGTGCCAGCAGGGGGACAGGGAATCAGCCCCAGCATTTT; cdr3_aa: CASRGTGNQPQHF
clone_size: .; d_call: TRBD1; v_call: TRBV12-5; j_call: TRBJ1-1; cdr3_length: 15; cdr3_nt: TGTGCTAGTGGTTCACAGGGGGAGGAGTGGACTGAAGCTTTCTTT; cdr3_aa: CASGSQGEEWTEAFF
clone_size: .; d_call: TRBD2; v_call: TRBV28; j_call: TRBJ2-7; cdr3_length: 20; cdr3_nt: TGTGCCAGCAGTTTTAATGTCGGCCGGGGACTAGCGGGGGGGGCCTACGAGCAGTACTTC; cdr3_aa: CASSFNVGRGLAGGAYEQYF
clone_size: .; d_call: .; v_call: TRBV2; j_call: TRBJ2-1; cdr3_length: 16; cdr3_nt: TGTGCCAGCAGACCAGCACTTCGACCAGCCTACAATGAGCAGTTCTTC; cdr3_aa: CASRPALRPAYNEQFF
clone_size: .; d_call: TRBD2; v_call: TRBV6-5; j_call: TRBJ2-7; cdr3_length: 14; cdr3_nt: TGTGCCAGCGCCGCAGCGGGGGGACCCTACGAGCAGTACTTC; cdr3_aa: CASAAAGGPYEQYF
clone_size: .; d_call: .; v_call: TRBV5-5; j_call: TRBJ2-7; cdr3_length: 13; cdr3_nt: TGTGCCAGCAGCTTGGTGTGGCCCTACGAGCAGTACTTC; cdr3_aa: CASSLVWPYEQYF
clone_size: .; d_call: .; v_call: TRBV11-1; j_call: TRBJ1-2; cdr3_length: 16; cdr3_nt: TGTGCCAGCAGCGAGCGGGCCCGGCAGGGCGAGTCTGGCTACACCTTC; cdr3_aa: CASSERARQGESGYTF
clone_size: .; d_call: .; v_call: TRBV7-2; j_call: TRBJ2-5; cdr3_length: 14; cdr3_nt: TGTGCCAGCAGCGCACAGGGAGTAGGAGAGACCCAGTACTTC; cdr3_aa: CASSAQGVGETQYF
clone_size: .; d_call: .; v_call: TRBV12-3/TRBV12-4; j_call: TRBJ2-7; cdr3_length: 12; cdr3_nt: TGTGCCAGCACCCGCCGGACAGACGAGCAGTACTTC; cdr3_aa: CASTRRTDEQYF
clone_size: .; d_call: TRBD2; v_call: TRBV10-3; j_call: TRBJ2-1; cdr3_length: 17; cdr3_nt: TGTGCCATCAGTGAAGGACTGGGTCTAGCGGGAGGTAATGAGCAGTTCTTC; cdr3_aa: CAISEGLGLAGGNEQFF
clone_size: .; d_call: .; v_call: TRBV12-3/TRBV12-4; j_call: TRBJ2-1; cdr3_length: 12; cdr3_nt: TGTGCCAGCAGTTTAGCCTACAATGAGCAGTTCTTC; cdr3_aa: CASSLAYNEQFF
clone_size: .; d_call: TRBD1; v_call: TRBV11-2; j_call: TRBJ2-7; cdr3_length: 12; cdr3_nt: TGTGCCAGCAGTAGGGACAGTAGAAGGCAGTACTTC; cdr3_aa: CASSRDSRRQYF
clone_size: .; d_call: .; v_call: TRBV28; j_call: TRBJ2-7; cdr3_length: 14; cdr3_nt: TGTGCCAGCAGTTTAAGGACGTTTCGCCACGAGCAGTACTTC; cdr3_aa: CASSLRTFRHEQYF
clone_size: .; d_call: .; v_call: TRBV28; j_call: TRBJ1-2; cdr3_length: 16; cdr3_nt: TGTGCCAGCAGTCCCCCTGGGCCGAGTTATAACTATGGCTACACCTTC; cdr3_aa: CASSPPGPSYNYGYTF
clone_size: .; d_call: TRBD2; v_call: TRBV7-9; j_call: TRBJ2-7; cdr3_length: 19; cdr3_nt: TGTGCCAGCAGCAGCGAGTTTCCGGGAGGCCTCGGGAAGGCCTACGAGCAGTACTTC; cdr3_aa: CASSSEFPGGLGKAYEQYF
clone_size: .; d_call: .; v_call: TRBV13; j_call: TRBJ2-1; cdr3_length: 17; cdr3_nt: TGTGCCAGCAGCTTAGTCGCGGACAGAAATTACTACAATGAGCAGTTCTTC; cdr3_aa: CASSLVADRNYYNEQFF
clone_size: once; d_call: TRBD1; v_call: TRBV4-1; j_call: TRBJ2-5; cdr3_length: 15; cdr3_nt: TGCGCCAGCAGCCAAGGACAGGGTAGGCAAGAGACCCAGTACTTC; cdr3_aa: CASSQGQGRQETQYF